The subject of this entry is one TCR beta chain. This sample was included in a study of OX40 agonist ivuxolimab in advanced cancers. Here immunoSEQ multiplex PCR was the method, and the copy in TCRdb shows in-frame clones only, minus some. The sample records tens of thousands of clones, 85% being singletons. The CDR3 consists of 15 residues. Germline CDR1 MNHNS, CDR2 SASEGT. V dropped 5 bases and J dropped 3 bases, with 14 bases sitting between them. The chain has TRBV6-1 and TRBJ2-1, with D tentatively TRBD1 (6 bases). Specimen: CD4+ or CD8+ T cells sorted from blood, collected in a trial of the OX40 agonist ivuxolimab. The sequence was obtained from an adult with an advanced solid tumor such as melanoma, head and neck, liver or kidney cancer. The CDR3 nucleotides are TGTGCCAGCAGTCCCGGGACAAACTTCTACAATGAGCAGTTCTTC. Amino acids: CASSPGTNFYNEQFF.